These 14 T cell receptor beta chains were sequenced from one sample in a study of cytomegalovirus exposure and HLA in healthy donors. PCR primers comprised 60 Vbeta and 13 Jbeta primers. Method: immunoSEQ multiplex PCR; TCRdb's copy keeps in-frame clones and lacks some. The table has some 110,000 clones, roughly 80% seen once. Sequences were obtained from PBMCs. These receptors were obtained from a man aged 30-40 years in good health and CMV-seropositive.

This rearrangement joins TRBV5-1 to TRBJ1-2; TRBD1 matches 8 bases. The V segment lost 2 bases and the J segment 3 bases; nucleotides outside the gene matches: 6. The germline gives CDR1 SGHRS, CDR2 YFSETQ. This CDR3 region has 15 residues. The CDR3 sequence is CASSFRPDRDYGYTF. CDR3 sequence (DNA): TGCGCCAGCAGCTTTAGACCGGACAGGGACTATGGCTACACCTTC.

The chain links TRBV30 to TRBJ1-5; D is undetermined. The CDR3 sequence is 12 residues long. Germline values: CDR1 GTSNPN, CDR2 SVGIG (reference sequence). Trimming removed 2 bases at V and 6 bases at J, with 8 bases between. The CDR3 nucleotides read TGTGCCTGGAGTACGGGGAGTCAGCCCCAGCATTTT. Translated: CAWSTGSQPQHF.

CDR3 region: CASSYDQGGVKPQHF. CDR3 in DNA: TGTGCCAGCAGTTACGACCAGGGAGGGGTTAAGCCCCAGCATTTT. The chain carries TRBV6-6 and TRBJ1-5; D is possibly TRBD1 (5 bases). Germline CDR1 MNHNY, CDR2 SVGAGI (reference sequence). V lost 2 bases, J lost 8 bases, and 16 bases lay in between. The CDR3 covers 15 residues.

The genes are TRBV9 and TRBJ2-7; 10 nucleotides match TRBD2. Germline values: CDR1 SGDLS, CDR2 YYNGEE. With V trimmed by 4 bases and J by 4 bases, 8 bases remained unmatched. There are 15 residues in the CDR3. CDR3: CASSRSASGGYEQYF. The CDR3 DNA sequence: TGTGCCAGCAGCCGCTCGGCTAGCGGGGGTTACGAGCAGTACTTC.

The chain combines TRBV11-1 with TRBJ2-1; TRBD2 aligns across 11 bases. Per germline, CDR1 SGHAT and CDR2 FQDESV (reference sequence). This CDR3 region has 14 residues. J was trimmed by 4 bases and V by 5 bases; bases with no gene match: 1. CDR3 in DNA: TGTGCCAGCAGCGGGACTAGCGGTTACAATGAGCAGTTCTTC. Translated: CASSGTSGYNEQFF.

The chain is built from TRBV11-2 and TRBJ1-3; TRBD1 matches at 7 bases. The CDR3 has 17 amino acids. V trimming: 2 bases; J trimming: 2 bases; junction bases outside the gene matches: 9. Per germline, CDR1 SGHAT and CDR2 FQNNGV. CDR3 nucleotides: TGTGCCAGCAGCTTAACAGGGTTAGGGGGCACTGGAAACACCATATATTTT. Amino acid sequence: CASSLTGLGGTGNTIYF.

This clone was counted only a few times. The chain employs TRBV27 and TRBJ2-7; possible D gene TRBD2, 6 bases. The CDR3 has 14 residues. Germline V gene sequence: CDR1 MNHEY, CDR2 SMNVEV (reference sequence). The V end lost 6 bases, the J end lost 2 bases, and 14 bases lay between the germline ends. This CDR3 is CASRAGPRPYEQYF. The DNA of the CDR3 is TGTGCCAGCAGGGCGGGACCGCGTCCCTACGAGCAGTACTTC.

This rearrangement joins TRBV5-1 to TRBJ2-3; D ambiguous. There are 14 residues in the CDR3. Germline V CDR1 and CDR2: SGHRS, YFSETQ. With 1 base removed from V and 4 bases from J, the gap between germline ends came to 10 bases. In DNA form, the CDR3 reads TGCGCCAGCAGCTTGTCCCCTCCAGCAGATACGCAGTATTTT. It encodes CASSLSPPADTQYF.

The chain links TRBV7-8 to TRBJ2-4, with 7 bases matching TRBD2. Germline V gives CDR1 SGHVS, CDR2 FQNEAQ. The CDR3 has 19 residues. Trimming took 4 bases from V and 6 from J; bases not matched to a gene: 21. The CDR3 DNA follows: TGTGCCAGCAGCTCCGTTCGGGCGGGGGACCCACAGCGTGTAAACATTCAGTACTTC. It translates to CASSSVRAGDPQRVNIQYF.

The chain is built from TRBV6-1 and TRBJ2-4; 7 bases align to TRBD1. The CDR3 loop spans 15 amino acids. The V gene end was trimmed by 8 bases and the J gene end by 8 bases; junction bases not matched to a gene: 15. The germline V gene encodes CDR1 MNHNS and CDR2 SASEGT. The CDR3 here is CASDNRPTGWHIQYF. The CDR3 DNA reads TGTGCCAGCGATAATCGACCGACAGGGTGGCACATTCAGTACTTC.

This chain links TRBV5-1 with TRBJ1-3; TRBD1 agrees at 9 bases. Germline V gene data show CDR1 as SGHRS and CDR2 as YFSETQ. CDR3 length: 17 residues. With 0 bases clipped from V and 3 bases from J, the junction kept 7 bases outside the gene matches. The CDR3 sequence: CASSLAYGTGNGNTIYF. The CDR3 coding sequence is TGCGCCAGCAGCTTGGCCTATGGGACAGGGAATGGAAACACCATATATTTT.

The gene calls are TRBV7-2 and TRBJ1-1, with D perhaps matching TRBD1 (5 bases). Germline-derived CDR1 and CDR2 are SGHTA and FQGNSA. Between the trimmed V and J ends, which lost 10 bases and 5 bases, there was a span of 26 bases. The CDR3 has 16 amino acids. Here the CDR3 reads CATRGGVPRGGTEAFF. In DNA form, the CDR3 reads TGTGCCACCCGGGGGGGAGTCCCTCGGGGGGGGACTGAAGCTTTCTTT.

This rearrangement joins TRBV6-5 to TRBJ2-3; D gene ambiguous. Germline CDR1 and CDR2: MNHEY and SVGAGI. V lost 4 bases and J 3 bases, leaving 11 bases between the germline ends. This CDR3 spans 14 amino acids. In DNA, the CDR3 is TGTGCCAGCAGTTTCGGAGTAGCAACAGATACGCAGTATTTT. As protein: CASSFGVATDTQYF.

The rearrangement joins TRBV27 to TRBJ2-1, with D possibly being TRBD2 (7 bases). Trimming removed 5 bases from V and 6 bases from J, with 17 bases in between. Germline assignment: CDR1 MNHEY and CDR2 SMNVEV (reference sequence). There are 15 residues in the CDR3. The CDR3 sequence: CASSPRGAGVNEQFF. The CDR3 DNA sequence: TGTGCCAGCAGTCCTAGGGGGGCGGGAGTCAATGAGCAGTTCTTC.